The TCR beta chain described here comes from a study of T-cell reconstitution after alpha-beta-depleted transplantation in children. TCRbeta library construction was performed incorporating unique molecular identifiers. TCRdb ran MiXCR on the PCR reads and lists one entry per CDR3 protein. In the table there are around 600,000 distinct CDR3 sequences, roughly 15% of which are singletons. A few counts support this clonotype. Sequenced material: PBMCs from the stem cell graft donor, taken from the stem cell graft. The TCR sequence derives from a human donor who donated a stem cell graft to a child with acute myeloid leukemia.

The CDR3 DNA follows: TGTGCCAGCACCAACAGGGAGGGGGCGAACTATGGCTACACCTTC. Protein product: CASTNREGANYGYTF. The chain combines TRBV6-5 with TRBJ1-2, with 7 nucleotides matching TRBD1. The germline CDR1 and CDR2 sequences are MNHEY and SVGAGI. The CDR3 runs 15 residues. V lost 7 bases to trimming and J lost 2 bases; unmatched junction nucleotides: 10.